This record looks at one T cell receptor (beta chain) sequence and its context. As yet, its antigen is unknown. Here immunoSEQ multiplex PCR was the method, and the copy in TCRdb shows in-frame clones only, minus some. The sample contains tens of thousands of clones, around 93% of which appear only once. This sample stems from a study of B cell selection in AIRE deficiency. Findings and limits, study-wide: Only about 9% of around 3,800 shared Treg sequences were patient-specific; 31.6% healthy-specific. Shared Treg sequences had shorter CDR3s, biased toward rearrangements with few non-templated insertions.

Sorted regulatory T cells were CD4-positive, CD25-high and CD127-low or negative. With V trimmed by 4 bases and J by 0 bases, 7 bases remained unmatched. In germline, CDR1 is MGHDK, CDR2 SYGVNS. The CDR3 is 17 residues long. The genes are TRBV25-1 and TRBJ1-5; 9 nucleotides line up with TRBD1. The specimen sequenced was Tregs sorted from PBMCs. The clonotype was recovered from a human donor with AIRE deficiency. The CDR3 nucleotides read TGTGCCAGCAGTGGGGGGACAGGGCTATATAGCAATCAGCCCCAGCATTTT. Translating it yields CASSGGTGLYSNQPQHF.